This T cell receptor beta chain emerged from a study of T cells after yellow fever vaccination. TCRdb re-called the 5' RACE reads with MiXCR, one entry per CDR3 protein. Of tens of thousands of distinct CDR3 sequences listed, over 7.5% were seen once; the top ten hold approximately 42%. V was shortened by 6 bases and J by 2 bases, with 14 bases between the two germline ends. The germline V gene has CDR1 DFQATT and CDR2 SNEGSKA (reference sequence). This CDR3 has 13 amino acids. This clonotype was counted only a few times. This chain joins TRBV20-1 and TRBJ2-7; D is possibly TRBD2 (5 bases). The material sequenced was CD8+ T cells sorted from PBMCs, taken on the day of the yellow fever booster vaccination. The sequence was collected from a man in his thirties or forties who received the YFV17D yellow fever vaccine. The CDR3 DNA is TGCAGTGCAGCCAGCGGAGTAACCTACGAGCAGTACTTC. It translates to CSAASGVTYEQYF.